This T cell receptor beta chain derives from a study of shared clonotypes between healthy human individuals. Points from the study as a whole: The expectation was that sequencing depth would affect clonotype sharing among donors.

The deep-level immunoSEQ assay was used. Method: immunoSEQ multiplex PCR; TCRdb's copy keeps in-frame clones and lacks some. This sample carries over 400,000 clones, over 75% of them seen once, and the ten largest clones take over 9.5%. Tens of millions of PBMCs went into genomic DNA for unsorted samples. With regard to this clone: Its antigen remains unknown. The same CDR3 can be traced to other DNA sequences in this sample.

V was clipped by 4 bases and J by 9 bases, with 8 bases between them. Germline loops: CDR1 MDHEN, CDR2 SYDVKM. CDR3 length equals 11 residues. Sequencing used PBMCs. The TCR originated in a woman aged 40 to 50 in good health. Some clones in this sample may be carry-over from other donors' samples. The chain recombines TRBV28 with TRBJ2-3; D remains ambiguous. The chain's CDR3 is CASSSALTQYF. CDR3 nucleotide sequence: TGTGCCAGCAGTTCGGCCTTAACGCAGTATTTT.